This note documents a single T cell receptor (beta chain) sequence. Assay: immunoSEQ multiplex PCR; the TCRdb copy retains only in-frame clones and omits some. In the table there are tens of thousands of clones, 75% to 85% of which are singletons. The length of the CDR3 is 17 residues. Trimming left V 4 bases short and J 5 bases short, with 22 bases between. Germline V gene sequence: CDR1 KGHSH, CDR2 LQKENI. The data belong to a study of PD-1 blockade in mismatch repair-deficient tumors. The sequencing used peripheral blood, collected 4 weeks after starting pembrolizumab. The sequence came from an adult with mismatch repair-deficient cancer. The chain employs TRBV18 and TRBJ2-3; D perhaps matches TRBD2 (5 bases). In DNA form, the CDR3 reads TGTGCCAGCTCACGCACATATCTTGCAAGAGGGAAAGATACGCAGTATTTT. Protein: CASSRTYLARGKDTQYF. Variable domain in full (rest from reference TRBV18 and TRBJ2-3): NAGVMQNPRHLVRRRGQEARLRCSPMKGHSHVYWYRQLPEEGLKFMVYLQKENIIDESGMPKERFSAEFPKEGPSILRIQQVVRGDSAAYFCASSRTYLARGKDTQYFGPGTRLTVL.